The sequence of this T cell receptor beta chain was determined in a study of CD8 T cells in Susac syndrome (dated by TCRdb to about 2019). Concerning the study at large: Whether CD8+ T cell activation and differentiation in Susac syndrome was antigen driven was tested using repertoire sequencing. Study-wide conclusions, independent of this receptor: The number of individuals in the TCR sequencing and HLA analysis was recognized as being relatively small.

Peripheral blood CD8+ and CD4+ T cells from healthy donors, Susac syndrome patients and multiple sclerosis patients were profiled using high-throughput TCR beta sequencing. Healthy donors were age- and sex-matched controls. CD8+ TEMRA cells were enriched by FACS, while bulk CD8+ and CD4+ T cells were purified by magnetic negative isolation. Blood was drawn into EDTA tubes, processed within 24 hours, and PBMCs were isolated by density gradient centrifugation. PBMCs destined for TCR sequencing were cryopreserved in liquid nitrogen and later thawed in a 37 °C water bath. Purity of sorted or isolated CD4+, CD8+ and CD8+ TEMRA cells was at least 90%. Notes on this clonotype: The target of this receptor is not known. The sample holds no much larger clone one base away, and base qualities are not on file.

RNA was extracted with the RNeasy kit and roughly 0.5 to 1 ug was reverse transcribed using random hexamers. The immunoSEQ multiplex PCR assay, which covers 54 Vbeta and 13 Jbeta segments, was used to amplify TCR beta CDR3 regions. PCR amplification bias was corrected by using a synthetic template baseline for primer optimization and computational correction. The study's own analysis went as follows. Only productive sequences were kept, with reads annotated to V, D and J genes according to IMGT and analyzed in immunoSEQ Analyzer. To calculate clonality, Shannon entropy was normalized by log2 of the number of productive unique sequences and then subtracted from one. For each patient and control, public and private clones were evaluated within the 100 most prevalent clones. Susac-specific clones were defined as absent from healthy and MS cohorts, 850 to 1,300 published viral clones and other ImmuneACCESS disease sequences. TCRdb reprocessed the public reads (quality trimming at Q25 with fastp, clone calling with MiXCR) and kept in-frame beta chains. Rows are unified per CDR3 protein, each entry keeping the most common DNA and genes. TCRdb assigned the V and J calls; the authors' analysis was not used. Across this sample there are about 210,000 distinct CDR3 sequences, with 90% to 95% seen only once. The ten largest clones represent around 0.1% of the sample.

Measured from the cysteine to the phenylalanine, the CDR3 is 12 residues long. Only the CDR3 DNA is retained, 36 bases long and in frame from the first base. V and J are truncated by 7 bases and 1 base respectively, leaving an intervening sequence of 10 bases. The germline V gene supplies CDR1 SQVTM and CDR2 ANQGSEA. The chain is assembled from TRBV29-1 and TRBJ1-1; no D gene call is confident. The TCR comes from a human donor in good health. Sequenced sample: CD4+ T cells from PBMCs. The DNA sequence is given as TGCAGCGCGGGGTTCTCGAACACTGAAGCTTTCTTT. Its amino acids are CSAGFSNTEAFF.